The 6 T cell receptor beta chains below were found in one sample sequenced in a study of blood T cell repertoires in COVID-19 (dated by TCRdb to 2020 to 2021). Library construction relied on the immunoSEQ multiplex PCR assay. The clones in this table, taken by TCRdb from immuneACCESS, are in-frame only. Not every clone is retained; where verified, under half of the shortfall comes from an unresolved V gene, and the cause of the rest is unknown. In this sample the table shows approximately 300,000 clones, over 75% of which occur a single time. The ten largest clones capture roughly 5.3% of the sample. The source material was PBMCs or T cells enriched from blood (not recorded which). The receptors were gathered from a woman aged 25 to 39 who had recovered from COVID-19.

The rearrangement links TRBV5-1 to TRBJ2-3; D may be TRBD2 (6 bases). The germline V and J ends were trimmed by 0 bases and 6 bases, with 11 bases remaining between them. Germline loops: CDR1 SGHRS, CDR2 YFSETQ. The CDR3 spans 14 residues. CDR3 region: CASSLGRGGDTQYF. The CDR3 region has the DNA TGCGCCAGCAGCTTGGGGAGGGGTGGGGATACGCAGTATTTT.

The chain combines TRBV5-8 with TRBJ2-2; TRBD1 matches at 7 bases. Germline CDR1 reads SGHTS; CDR2 reads YDEGEE. CDR3 size: 15 residues. The trim removed 0 bases at V and 3 bases at J, leaving 2 bases unmatched. This CDR3 is CASSLEGADTGELFF. CDR3 coding DNA: TGTGCCAGCAGCTTGGAGGGGGCGGACACCGGGGAGCTGTTTTTT. Drawing the rest from reference TRBV5-8 and TRBJ2-2, the complete variable domain is EAGVTQSPTHLIKTRGQQATLRCSPISGHTSVYWYQQALGLGLQFLLWYDEGEERNRGNFPPRFSGRQFPNYSSELNVNALELEDSALYLCASSLEGADTGELFFGEGSRLTVL.

Only a few counts were recorded for this clone. The genes are TRBV2 and TRBJ1-2; TRBD1 agrees at 8 bases. Germline values: CDR1 SNHLY, CDR2 FYNNEI. V lost 2 bases and J lost 2; bases outside the gene matches: 4. The CDR3 contains 15 residues. The DNA of the CDR3 is TGTGCCAGCAGTGAACCTGGGACAGGAAACTATGGCTACACCTTC. It specifies CASSEPGTGNYGYTF.

The chain combines TRBV28 with TRBJ1-3; tentatively, D is TRBD1 (5 bases). The CDR3 totals 16 residues. CDR1 and CDR2 (germline): MDHEN, SYDVKM. The V end was cut by 6 bases, the J end by 4 bases, with 19 bases between. CDR3 residues: CASSLGTQRVGNTIYF. In nucleotides, the CDR3 is TGTGCCAGCAGCTTGGGGACTCAAAGAGTAGGAAACACCATATATTTT.

The chain uses TRBV5-1 and TRBJ1-1, with a tentative D call TRBD1 (6 bases). The CDR3 consists of 15 residues. Germline CDR1 is SGHRS and CDR2 is YFSETQ. V dropped 4 bases and J dropped 2 bases, with 15 bases sitting between them. This CDR3 is CASSPSRTENTEAFF. The CDR3 nucleotides are TGCGCCAGCAGCCCATCGAGGACAGAAAACACTGAAGCTTTCTTT. Together with reference TRBV5-1 and TRBJ1-1, the CDR3 gives the full variable domain: KAGVTQTPRYLIKTRGQQVTLSCSPISGHRSVSWYQQTPGQGLQFLFEYFSETQRNKGNFPGRFSGRQFSNSRSEMNVSTLELGDSALYLCASSPSRTENTEAFFGQGTRLTVV.

V gene TRBV5-8 combines with J gene TRBJ2-3; 10 positions agree with TRBD1. V was clipped by 2 bases and J by 2 bases; unmatched bases: 2. This CDR3 has 15 amino acids. Germline V gene data show CDR1 as SGHTS and CDR2 as YDEGEE. Here the CDR3 DNA reads TGTGCCAGCAGCTTAAGACAGGGGGCCACAGATACGCAGTATTTT. It codes for CASSLRQGATDTQYF.